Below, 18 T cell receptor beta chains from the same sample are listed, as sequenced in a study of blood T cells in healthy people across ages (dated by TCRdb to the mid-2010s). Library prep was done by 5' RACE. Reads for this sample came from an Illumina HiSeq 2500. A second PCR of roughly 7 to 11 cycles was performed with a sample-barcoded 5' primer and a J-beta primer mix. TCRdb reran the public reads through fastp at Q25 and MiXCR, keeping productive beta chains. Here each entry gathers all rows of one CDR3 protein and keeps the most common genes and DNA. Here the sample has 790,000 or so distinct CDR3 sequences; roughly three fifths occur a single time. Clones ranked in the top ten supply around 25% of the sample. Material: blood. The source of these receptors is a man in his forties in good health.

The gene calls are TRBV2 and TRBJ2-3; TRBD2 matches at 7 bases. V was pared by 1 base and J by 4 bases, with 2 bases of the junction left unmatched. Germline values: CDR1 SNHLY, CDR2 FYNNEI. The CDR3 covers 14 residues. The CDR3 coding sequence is TGTGCCAGCAGTGAAGGACTAGCAGCAGATACGCAGTATTTT. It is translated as CASSEGLAADTQYF.

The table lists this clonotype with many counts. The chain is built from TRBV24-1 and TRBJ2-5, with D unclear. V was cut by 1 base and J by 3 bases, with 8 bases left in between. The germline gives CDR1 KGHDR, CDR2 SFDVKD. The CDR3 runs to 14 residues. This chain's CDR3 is CATSDLLPEETQYF. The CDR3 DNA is TGTGCCACCAGTGATTTATTACCCGAAGAGACCCAGTACTTC.

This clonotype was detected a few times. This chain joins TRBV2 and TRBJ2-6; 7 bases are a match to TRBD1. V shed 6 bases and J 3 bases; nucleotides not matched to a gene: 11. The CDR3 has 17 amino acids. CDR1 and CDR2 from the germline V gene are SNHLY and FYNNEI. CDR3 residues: CASREMTGRSGANVLTF. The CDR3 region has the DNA TGTGCCAGCAGAGAGATGACAGGGCGAAGTGGGGCCAACGTCCTGACTTTC.

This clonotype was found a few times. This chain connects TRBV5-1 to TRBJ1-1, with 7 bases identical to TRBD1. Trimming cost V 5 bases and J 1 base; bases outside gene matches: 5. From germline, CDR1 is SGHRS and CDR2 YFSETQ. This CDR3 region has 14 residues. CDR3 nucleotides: TGCGCCAGCAGTTACCGACAGGGGAACACTGAAGCTTTCTTT. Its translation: CASSYRQGNTEAFF.

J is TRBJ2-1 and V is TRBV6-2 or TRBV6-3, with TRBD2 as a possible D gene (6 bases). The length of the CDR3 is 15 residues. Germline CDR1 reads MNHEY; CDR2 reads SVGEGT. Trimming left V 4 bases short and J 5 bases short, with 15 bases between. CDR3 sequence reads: CASSSRRGLHNEQFF. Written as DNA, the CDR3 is TGTGCCAGCAGTTCCAGACGGGGACTTCACAATGAGCAGTTCTTC.

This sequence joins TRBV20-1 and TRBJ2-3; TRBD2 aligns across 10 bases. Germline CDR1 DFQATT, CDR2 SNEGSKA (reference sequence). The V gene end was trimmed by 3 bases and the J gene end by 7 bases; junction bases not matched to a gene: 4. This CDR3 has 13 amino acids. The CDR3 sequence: CSASASGGHTQYF. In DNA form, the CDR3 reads TGCAGTGCTAGCGCTAGCGGGGGTCATACGCAGTATTTT.

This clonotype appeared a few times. The CDR3 is CASSLTGVGLAGNEQFF. In DNA form, the CDR3 reads TGTGCCAGCAGCTTAACAGGAGTAGGTCTAGCGGGCAATGAGCAGTTCTTC. The J gene is TRBJ2-1, the V gene TRBV7-3; TRBD2 matches at 8 bases. Trimming at V came to 0 bases and at J to 6 bases, leaving 10 bases not matched to a gene. The CDR3 is 17 amino acids. CDR1 SGHTA and CDR2 FQGTGA come from the germline V gene.

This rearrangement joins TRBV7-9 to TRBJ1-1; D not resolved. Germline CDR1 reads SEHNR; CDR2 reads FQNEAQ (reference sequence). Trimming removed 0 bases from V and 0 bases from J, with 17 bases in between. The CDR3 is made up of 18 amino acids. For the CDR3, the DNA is TGTGCCAGCAGCTTAGCGAATTCGGGTTTATTTATGAACACTGAAGCTTTCTTT. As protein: CASSLANSGLFMNTEAFF. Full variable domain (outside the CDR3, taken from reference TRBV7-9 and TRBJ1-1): DTGVSQNPRHKITKRGQNVTFRCDPISEHNRLYWYRQTLGQGPEFLTYFQNEAQLEKSRLLSDRFSAERPKGSFSTLEIQRTEQGDSAMYLCASSLANSGLFMNTEAFFGQGTRLTVV.

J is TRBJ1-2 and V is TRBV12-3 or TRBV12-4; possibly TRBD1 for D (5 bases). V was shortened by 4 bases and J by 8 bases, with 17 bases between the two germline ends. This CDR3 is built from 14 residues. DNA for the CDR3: TGTGCCAGCAGTTGGGACCCCAAAGGCGGGGGCTACACCTTC. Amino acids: CASSWDPKGGGYTF.

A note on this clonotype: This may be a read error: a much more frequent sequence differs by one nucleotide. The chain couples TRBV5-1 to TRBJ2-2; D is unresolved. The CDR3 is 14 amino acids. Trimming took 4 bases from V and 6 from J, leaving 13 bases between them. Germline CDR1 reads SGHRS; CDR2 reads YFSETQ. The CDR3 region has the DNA TGCGCCAGCAGCGTAAGTCTAGAGGCCGGGGAGCTGTTTTTT. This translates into CASSVSLEAGELFF.

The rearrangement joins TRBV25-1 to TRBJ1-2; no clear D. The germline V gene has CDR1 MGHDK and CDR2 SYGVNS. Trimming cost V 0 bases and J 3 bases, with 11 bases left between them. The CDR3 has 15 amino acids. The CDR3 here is CASSEYSTRDYGYTF. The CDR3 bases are TGTGCCAGCAGTGAATATTCAACACGCGACTATGGCTACACCTTC.

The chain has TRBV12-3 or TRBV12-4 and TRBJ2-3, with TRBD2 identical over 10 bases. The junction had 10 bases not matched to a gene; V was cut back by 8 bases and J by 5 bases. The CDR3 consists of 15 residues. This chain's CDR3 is CASGGLAGVQDTQYF. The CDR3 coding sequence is TGTGCCAGCGGTGGGCTAGCGGGGGTTCAAGATACGCAGTATTTT.

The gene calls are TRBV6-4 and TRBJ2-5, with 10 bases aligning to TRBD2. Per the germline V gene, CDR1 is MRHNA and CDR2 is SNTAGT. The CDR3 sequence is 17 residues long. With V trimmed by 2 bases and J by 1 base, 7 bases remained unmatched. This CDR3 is CASSDRRLAGIQETQYF. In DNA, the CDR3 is TGTGCCAGCAGTGACCGTAGACTAGCGGGCATCCAAGAGACCCAGTACTTC.

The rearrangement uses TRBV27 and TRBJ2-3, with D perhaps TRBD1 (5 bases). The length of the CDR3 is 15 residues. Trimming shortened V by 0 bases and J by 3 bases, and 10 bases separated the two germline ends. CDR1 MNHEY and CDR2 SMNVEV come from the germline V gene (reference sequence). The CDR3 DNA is TGTGCCAGCAGTTTATCGTCGGCAGGGACAGATACGCAGTATTTT. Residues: CASSLSSAGTDTQYF.

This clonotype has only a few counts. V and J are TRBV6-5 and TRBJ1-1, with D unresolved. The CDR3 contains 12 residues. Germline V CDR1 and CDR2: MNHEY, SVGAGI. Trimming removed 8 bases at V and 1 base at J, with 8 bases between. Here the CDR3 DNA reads TGTGCCAGCCAGAGACCGAACACTGAAGCTTTCTTT. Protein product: CASQRPNTEAFF.

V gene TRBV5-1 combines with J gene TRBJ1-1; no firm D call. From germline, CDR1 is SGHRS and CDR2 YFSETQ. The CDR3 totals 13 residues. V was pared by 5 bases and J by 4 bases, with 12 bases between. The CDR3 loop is CASSKTAVTEAFF. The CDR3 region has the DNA TGCGCCAGCAGTAAAACAGCGGTCACTGAAGCTTTCTTT.

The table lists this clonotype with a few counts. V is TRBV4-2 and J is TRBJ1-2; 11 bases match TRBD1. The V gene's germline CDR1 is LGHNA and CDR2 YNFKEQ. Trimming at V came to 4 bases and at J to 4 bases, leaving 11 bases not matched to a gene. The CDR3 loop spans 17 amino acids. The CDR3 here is CASSPETDRGLFYGYTF. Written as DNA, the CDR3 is TGTGCCAGCAGCCCTGAGACGGACAGGGGGCTGTTCTATGGCTACACCTTC.

In nucleotides, the CDR3 is TGTGCCAGCAGTGAGCAACCCACGACAGGCTACTATGGCTACACCTTC. Its translation: CASSEQPTTGYYGYTF. This chain joins TRBV6-1 and TRBJ1-2; perhaps TRBD1 as D (6 bases). This CDR3 has 16 residues. Between the trimmed V and J ends, which lost 3 bases and 3 bases, there was a span of 17 bases. Germline CDR1 and CDR2: MNHNS and SASEGT.